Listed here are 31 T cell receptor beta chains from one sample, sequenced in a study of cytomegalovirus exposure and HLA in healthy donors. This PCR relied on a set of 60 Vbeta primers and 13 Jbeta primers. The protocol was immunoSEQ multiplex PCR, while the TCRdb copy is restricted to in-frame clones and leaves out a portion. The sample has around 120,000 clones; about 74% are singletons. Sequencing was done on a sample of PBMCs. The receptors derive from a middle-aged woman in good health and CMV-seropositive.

DNA of the CDR3: TGTGCCAGCAGCTTAGGTCCCGACAGTGAGCAGTTCTTC. It yields the protein CASSLGPDSEQFF. The chain uses TRBV7-9 and TRBJ2-1; TRBD1 is a possible D gene (5 bases). The CDR3 loop spans 13 amino acids. V lost 1 base and J lost 9, with 10 bases in between. Per the germline V gene, CDR1 is SEHNR and CDR2 is FQNEAQ (reference sequence). Full variable domain (outside the CDR3, taken from reference TRBV7-9 and TRBJ2-1): DTGVSQNPRHKITKRGQNVTFRCDPISEHNRLYWYRQTLGQGPEFLTYFQNEAQLEKSRLLSDRFSAERPKGSFSTLEIQRTEQGDSAMYLCASSLGPDSEQFFGPGTRLTVL.

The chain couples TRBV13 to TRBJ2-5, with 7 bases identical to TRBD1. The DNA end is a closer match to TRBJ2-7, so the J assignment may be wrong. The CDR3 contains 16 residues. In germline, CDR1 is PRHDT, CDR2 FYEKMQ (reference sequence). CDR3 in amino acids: CASSGRPGQRSYEQYF. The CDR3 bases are TGTGCCAGCAGCGGACGCCCGGGACAGAGGTCCTACGAGCAGTACTTC.

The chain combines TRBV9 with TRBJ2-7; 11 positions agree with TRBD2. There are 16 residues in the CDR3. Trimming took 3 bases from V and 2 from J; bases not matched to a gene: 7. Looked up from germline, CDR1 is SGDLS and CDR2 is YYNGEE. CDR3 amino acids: CASSASGSGRAYEQYF. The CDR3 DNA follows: TGTGCCAGCAGCGCGTCCGGTAGCGGGAGGGCCTACGAGCAGTACTTC. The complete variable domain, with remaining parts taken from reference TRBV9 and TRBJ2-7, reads DSGVTQTPKHLITATGQRVTLRCSPRSGDLSVYWYQQSLDQGLQFLIQYYNGEERAKGNILERFSAQQFPDLHSELNLSSLELGDSALYFCASSASGSGRAYEQYFGPGTRLTVT.

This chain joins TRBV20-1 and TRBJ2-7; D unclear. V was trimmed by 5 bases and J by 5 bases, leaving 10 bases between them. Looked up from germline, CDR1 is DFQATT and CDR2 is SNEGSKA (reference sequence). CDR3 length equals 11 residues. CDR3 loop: CSAHPANEQYF. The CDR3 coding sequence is TGCAGTGCTCACCCCGCGAACGAGCAGTACTTC.

Here the CDR3 reads CASSFQGRETQYF. CDR3 coding DNA: TGTGCCAGCAGCTTCCAGGGTCGCGAGACCCAGTACTTC. V gene TRBV5-8 combines with J gene TRBJ2-5; maybe TRBD1 (5 bases). CDR1 SGHTS and CDR2 YDEGEE come from the germline V gene. Trimming removed 2 bases at V and 5 bases at J, with 10 bases between. The CDR3 is made up of 13 amino acids.

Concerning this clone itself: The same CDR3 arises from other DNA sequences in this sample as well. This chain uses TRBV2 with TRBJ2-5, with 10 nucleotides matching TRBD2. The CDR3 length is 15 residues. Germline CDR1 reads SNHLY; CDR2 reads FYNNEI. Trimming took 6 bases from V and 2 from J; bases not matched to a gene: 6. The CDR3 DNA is TGTGCCAGCAGACTTCTAGCGGGGGTACAAGAGACCCAGTACTTC. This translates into CASRLLAGVQETQYF.

CDR3 DNA: TGTGCCAGCAGCGCTCAGGCAATTAATGAAAAACTGTTTTTT. This encodes CASSAQAINEKLFF. The V call is TRBV9, the J call TRBJ1-4; D is uncertain. Germline-derived CDR1 and CDR2 are SGDLS and YYNGEE. Trimming stripped 3 bases from V and 4 bases from J, with 10 bases between. The CDR3 runs to 14 residues.

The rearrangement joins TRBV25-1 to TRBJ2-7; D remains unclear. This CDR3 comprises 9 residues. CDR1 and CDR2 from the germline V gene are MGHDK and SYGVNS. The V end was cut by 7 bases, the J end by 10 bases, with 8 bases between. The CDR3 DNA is TGTGCCAGCATAGAGCGACAGTACTTC. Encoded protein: CASIERQYF.

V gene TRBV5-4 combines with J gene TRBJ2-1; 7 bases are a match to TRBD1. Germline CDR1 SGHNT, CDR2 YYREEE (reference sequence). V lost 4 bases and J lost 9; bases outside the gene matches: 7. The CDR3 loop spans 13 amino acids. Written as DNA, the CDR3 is TGTGCCAGCAGCCCACAGGGACAGAGTGAGCAGTTCTTC. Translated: CASSPQGQSEQFF.

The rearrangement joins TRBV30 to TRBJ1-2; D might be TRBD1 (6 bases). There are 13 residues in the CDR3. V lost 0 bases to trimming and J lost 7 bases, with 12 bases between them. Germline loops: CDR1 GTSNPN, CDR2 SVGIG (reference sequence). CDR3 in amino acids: CAWSVSGEGGYTF. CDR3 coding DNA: TGTGCCTGGAGTGTATCAGGGGAAGGTGGCTACACCTTC.

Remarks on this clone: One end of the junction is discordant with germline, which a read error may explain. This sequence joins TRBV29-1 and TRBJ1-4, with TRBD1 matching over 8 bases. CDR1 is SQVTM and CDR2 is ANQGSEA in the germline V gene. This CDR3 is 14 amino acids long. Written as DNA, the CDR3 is TGCAGCGTGGTACCGGGACAGGAGGGTGAAGAACTGTTTTTT. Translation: CSVVPGQEGEELFF. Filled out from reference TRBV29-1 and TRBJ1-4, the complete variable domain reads SAVISQKPSRDICQRGTSLTIQCQVDSQVTMMFWYRQQPGQSLTLIATANQGSEATYESGFVIDKFPISRPNLTFSTLTVSNMSPEDSSIYLCSVVPGQEGEELFFGSGTQLSVL.

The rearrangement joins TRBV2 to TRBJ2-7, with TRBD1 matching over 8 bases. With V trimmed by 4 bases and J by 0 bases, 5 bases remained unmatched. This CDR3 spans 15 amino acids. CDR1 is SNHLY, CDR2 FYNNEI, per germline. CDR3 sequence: CASSGQGTSSYEQYF. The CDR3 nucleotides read TGTGCCAGCAGTGGACAGGGGACCAGCTCCTACGAGCAGTACTTC.

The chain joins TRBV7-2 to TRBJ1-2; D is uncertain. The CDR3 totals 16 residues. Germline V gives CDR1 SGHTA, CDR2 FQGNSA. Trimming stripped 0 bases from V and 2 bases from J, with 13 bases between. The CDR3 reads CASSLAPQARNYGYTF. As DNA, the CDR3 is TGTGCCAGCAGCTTAGCCCCCCAGGCGCGCAACTATGGCTACACCTTC. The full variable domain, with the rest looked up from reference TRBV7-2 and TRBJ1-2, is GAGVSQSPSNKVTEKGKDVELRCDPISGHTALYWYRQSLGQGLEFLIYFQGNSAPDKSGLPSDRFSAERTGGSVSTLTIQRTQQEDSAVYLCASSLAPQARNYGYTFGSGTRLTVV.

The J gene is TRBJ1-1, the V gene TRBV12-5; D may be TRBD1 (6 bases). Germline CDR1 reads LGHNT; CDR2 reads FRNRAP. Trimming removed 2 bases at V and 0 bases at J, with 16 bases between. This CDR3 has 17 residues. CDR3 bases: TGTGCTAGTGGTTTGTTCCGGGGGGGGCCGCTGAACACTGAAGCTTTCTTT. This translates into CASGLFRGGPLNTEAFF.

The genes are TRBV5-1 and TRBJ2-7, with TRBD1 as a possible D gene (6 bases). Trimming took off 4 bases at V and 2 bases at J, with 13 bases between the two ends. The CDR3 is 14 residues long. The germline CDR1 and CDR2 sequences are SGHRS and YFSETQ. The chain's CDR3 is CASSLTGTPYEQYF. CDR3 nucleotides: TGCGCCAGCAGCCTGACAGGAACCCCCTACGAGCAGTACTTC.

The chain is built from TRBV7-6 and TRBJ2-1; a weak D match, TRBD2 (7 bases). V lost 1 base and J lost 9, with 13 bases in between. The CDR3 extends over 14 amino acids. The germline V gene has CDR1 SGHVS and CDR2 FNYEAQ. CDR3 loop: CASSLGGGGGEQFF. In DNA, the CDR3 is TGTGCCAGCAGCTTAGGGGGGGGCGGGGGTGAGCAGTTCTTC.

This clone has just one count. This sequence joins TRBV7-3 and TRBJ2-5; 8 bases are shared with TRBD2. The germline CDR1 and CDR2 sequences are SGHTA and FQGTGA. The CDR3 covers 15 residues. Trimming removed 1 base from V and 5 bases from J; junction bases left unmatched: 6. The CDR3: CASSLRAGDRETQYF. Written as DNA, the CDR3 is TGTGCCAGCAGCTTAAGAGCGGGAGACCGGGAGACCCAGTACTTC.

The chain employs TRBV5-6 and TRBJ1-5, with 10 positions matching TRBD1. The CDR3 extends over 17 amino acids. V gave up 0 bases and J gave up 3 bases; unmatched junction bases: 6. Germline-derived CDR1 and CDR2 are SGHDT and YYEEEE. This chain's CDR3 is CASSLAVGQGVNQPQHF. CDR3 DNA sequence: TGTGCCAGCAGCTTGGCCGTTGGACAGGGGGTCAATCAGCCCCAGCATTTT.

Here the CDR3 reads CASRCSSTGQGINYEQYF. In DNA, the CDR3 is TGTGCAAGTCGCTGTAGCAGTACGGGACAGGGTATAAACTACGAGCAGTACTTC. The chain employs TRBV12-2 and TRBJ2-7; no check of the table's D call, TRBD1, against the DNA was made. TRBV12-2 has pseudogene status. This CDR3 has 18 residues.

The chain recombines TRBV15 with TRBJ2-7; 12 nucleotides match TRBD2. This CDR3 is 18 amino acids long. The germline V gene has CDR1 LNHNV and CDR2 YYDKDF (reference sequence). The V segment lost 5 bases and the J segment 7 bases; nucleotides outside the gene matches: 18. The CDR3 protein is CATSLNLGLAGALGEQYF. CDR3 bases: TGTGCCACCAGCCTAAACCTGGGACTAGCGGGTGCTTTAGGTGAGCAGTACTTC.

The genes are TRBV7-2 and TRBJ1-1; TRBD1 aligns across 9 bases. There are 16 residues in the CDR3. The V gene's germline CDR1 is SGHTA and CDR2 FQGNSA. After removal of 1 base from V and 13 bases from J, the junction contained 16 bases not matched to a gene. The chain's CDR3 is CASSLGPPGTGFIVFF. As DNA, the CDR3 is TGTGCCAGCAGCTTAGGGCCCCCCGGGACAGGGTTTATAGTTTTCTTT.

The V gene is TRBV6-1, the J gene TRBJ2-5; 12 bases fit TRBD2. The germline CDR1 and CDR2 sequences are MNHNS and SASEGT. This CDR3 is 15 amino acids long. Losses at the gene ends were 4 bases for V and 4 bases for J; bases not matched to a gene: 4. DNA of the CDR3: TGTGCCAGCAGTGCCCGGACTAGCGGGGCAGAGACCCAGTACTTC. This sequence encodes CASSARTSGAETQYF.

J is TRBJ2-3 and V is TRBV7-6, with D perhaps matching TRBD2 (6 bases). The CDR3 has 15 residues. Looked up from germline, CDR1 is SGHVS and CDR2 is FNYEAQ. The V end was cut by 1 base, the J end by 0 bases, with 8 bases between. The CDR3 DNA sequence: TGTGCCAGCAGCTTAGGCGGGACTAGCACAGATACGCAGTATTTT. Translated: CASSLGGTSTDTQYF.

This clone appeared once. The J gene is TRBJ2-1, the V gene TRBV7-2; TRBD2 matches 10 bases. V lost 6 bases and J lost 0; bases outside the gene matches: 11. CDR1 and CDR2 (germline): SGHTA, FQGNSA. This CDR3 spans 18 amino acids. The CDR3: CASSPGSGGDISYNEQFF. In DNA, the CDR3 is TGTGCCAGCAGTCCGGGGAGCGGGGGGGACATCTCCTACAATGAGCAGTTCTTC.

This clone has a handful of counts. The CDR3 bases are TGCGCCAGCAGTGAGGAAGGGGGCGCGGGAAACACCATATATTTT. Translated: CASSEEGGAGNTIYF. The chain has TRBV10-2 and TRBJ1-3; 7 bases agree with TRBD1. Germline V CDR1 and CDR2: WSHSY, SAAADI. J lost 4 bases, V lost 2 bases, and 5 bases had no gene match. This CDR3 is 15 amino acids long.

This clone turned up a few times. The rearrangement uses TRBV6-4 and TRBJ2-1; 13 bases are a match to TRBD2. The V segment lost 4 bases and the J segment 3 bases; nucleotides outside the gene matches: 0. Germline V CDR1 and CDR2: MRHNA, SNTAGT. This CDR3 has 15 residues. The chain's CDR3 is CASSGTSGSYNEQFF. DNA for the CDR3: TGTGCCAGCAGTGGGACTAGCGGGAGCTACAATGAGCAGTTCTTC.

The CDR3 DNA is TGTGCCAGCAGCTTAGATGTATCGAGTGGCTACACCTTC. Residues: CASSLDVSSGYTF. The rearrangement uses TRBV5-4 and TRBJ1-2; D remains ambiguous. This CDR3 has 13 residues. V gave up 2 bases and J gave up 7 bases, with 12 bases separating them. Germline assignment: CDR1 SGHNT and CDR2 YYREEE (reference sequence).

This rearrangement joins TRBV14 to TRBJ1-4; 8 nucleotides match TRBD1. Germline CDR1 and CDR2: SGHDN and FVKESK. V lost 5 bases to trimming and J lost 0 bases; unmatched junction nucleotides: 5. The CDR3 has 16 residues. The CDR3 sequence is CASSEGQVTTNEKLFF. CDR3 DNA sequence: TGTGCCAGCAGCGAGGGACAGGTCACAACTAATGAAAAACTGTTTTTT.

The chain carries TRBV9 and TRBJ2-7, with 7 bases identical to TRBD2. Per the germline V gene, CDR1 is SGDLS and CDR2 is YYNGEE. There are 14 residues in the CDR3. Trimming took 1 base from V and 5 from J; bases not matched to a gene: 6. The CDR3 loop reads CASSVLRGGHEQYF. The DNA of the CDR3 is TGTGCCAGCAGCGTATTGAGGGGAGGGCACGAGCAGTACTTC. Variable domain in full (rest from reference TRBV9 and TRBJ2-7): DSGVTQTPKHLITATGQRVTLRCSPRSGDLSVYWYQQSLDQGLQFLIQYYNGEERAKGNILERFSAQQFPDLHSELNLSSLELGDSALYFCASSVLRGGHEQYFGPGTRLTVT.

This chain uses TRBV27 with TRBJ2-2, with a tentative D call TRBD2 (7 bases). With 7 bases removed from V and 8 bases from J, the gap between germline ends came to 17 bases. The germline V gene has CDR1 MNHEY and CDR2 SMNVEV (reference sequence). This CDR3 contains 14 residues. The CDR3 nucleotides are TGTGCCAGCAATTCTAGGGGGGGCTCTGGGGAGCTGTTTTTT. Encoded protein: CASNSRGGSGELFF.

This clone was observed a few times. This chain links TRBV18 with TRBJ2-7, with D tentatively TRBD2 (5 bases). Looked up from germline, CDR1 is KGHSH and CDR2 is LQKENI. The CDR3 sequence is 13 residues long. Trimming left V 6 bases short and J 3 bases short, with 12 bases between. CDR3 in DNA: TGTGCCAGCTCCCCTGACGGAGGCTACGAGCAGTACTTC. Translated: CASSPDGGYEQYF.